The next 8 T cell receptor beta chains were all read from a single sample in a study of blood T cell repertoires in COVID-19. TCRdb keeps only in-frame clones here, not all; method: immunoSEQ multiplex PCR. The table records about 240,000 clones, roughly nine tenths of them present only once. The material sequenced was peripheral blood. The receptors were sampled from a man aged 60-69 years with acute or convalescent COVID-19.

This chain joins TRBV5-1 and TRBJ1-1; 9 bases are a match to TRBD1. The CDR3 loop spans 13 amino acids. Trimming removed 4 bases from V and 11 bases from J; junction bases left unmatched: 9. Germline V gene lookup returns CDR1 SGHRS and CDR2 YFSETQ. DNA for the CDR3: TGCGCCAGCAGCCCCGGACAGGGGTTGGAGGCTTTCTTT. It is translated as CASSPGQGLEAFF.

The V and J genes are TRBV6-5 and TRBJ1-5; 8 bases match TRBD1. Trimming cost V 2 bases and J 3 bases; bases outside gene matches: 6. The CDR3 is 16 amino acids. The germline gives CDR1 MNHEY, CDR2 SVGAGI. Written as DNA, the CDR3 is TGTGCCAGCAGTTACAACCAGGGGGCAAACAATCAGCCCCAGCATTTT. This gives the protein CASSYNQGANNQPQHF.

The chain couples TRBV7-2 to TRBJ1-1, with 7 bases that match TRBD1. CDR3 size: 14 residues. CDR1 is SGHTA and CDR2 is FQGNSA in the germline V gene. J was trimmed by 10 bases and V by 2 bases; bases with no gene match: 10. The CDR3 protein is CASSLNSARGTAFF. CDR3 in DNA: TGTGCCAGCAGCTTAAACAGCGCCAGGGGGACAGCTTTCTTT.

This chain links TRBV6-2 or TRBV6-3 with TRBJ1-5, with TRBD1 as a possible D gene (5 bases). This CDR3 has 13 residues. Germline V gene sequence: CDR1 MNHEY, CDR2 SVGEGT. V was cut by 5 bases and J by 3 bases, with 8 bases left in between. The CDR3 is CASSDSPNQPQHF. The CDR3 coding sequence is TGTGCCAGCAGTGACAGCCCCAATCAGCCCCAGCATTTT.

The CDR3 coding sequence is TGTGCCAGCAGCCAAGAACCCGGGGATGAAAAACTGTTTTTT. Amino acids: CASSQEPGDEKLFF. The V and J genes are TRBV4-2 and TRBJ1-4; D is ambiguous. Trimming stripped 0 bases from V and 6 bases from J, with 8 bases between. The CDR3 sequence is 14 residues long. Germline loops: CDR1 LGHNA, CDR2 YNFKEQ.

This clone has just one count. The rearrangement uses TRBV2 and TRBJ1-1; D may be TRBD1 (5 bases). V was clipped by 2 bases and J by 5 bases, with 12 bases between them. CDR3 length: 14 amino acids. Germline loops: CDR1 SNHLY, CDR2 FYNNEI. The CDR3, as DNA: TGTGCCAGCAGTGAACGTCGGGGGAGAACTGAAGCTTTCTTT. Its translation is CASSERRGRTEAFF.

The DNA of the CDR3 is TGTGCCACCAGTGATTGGGGCCGGGCAGATACGCAGTATTTT. Translating it yields CATSDWGRADTQYF. This sequence joins TRBV24-1 and TRBJ2-3; perhaps TRBD1 as D (5 bases). The CDR3 length is 14 residues. CDR1 is KGHDR and CDR2 is SFDVKD in the germline V gene. Trimming stripped 2 bases from V and 4 bases from J, with 9 bases between.

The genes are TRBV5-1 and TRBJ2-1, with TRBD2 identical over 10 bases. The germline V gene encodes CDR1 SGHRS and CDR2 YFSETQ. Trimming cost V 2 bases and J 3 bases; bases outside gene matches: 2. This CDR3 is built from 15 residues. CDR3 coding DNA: TGCGCCAGCAGCTTAACTAGCGGGGACTACAATGAGCAGTTCTTC. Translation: CASSLTSGDYNEQFF.